This T cell receptor (beta chain) was sequenced during a study of blood T cell repertoires in COVID-19. Turning to the study itself: Italy, Spain and the United States were the sources of the convalescent and acute COVID-19 samples. The cDNA or gDNA used as material had been derived from T cells, B-cell-depleted T cells, or PBMCs.

This clone was counted once. Germline V lookup: CDR1 DFQATT, CDR2 SNEGSKA (reference sequence). V was cut by 6 bases and J by 4 bases, with 9 bases left in between. This CDR3 has 11 amino acids. In the authors' workflow: The authors estimated nucleated cell counts from reference gene primer amplification. This table comes from immunoSEQ multiplex PCR, and its TCRdb copy is limited to in-frame clones, with some not included. For V, J and clone size, that table is used; D and trimming come from the DNA. The sample holds under 250,000 clones, almost 85% seen once. The sequence was collected from a woman between 50 and 59 years old with active or convalescent COVID-19. Material: peripheral blood. V is TRBV20-1 and J is TRBJ1-1, with D uncertain. The CDR3 loop is CSAQQATEAFF. For the CDR3, the DNA is TGCAGTGCCCAGCAGGCCACTGAAGCTTTCTTT.